This T cell receptor (beta chain) comes out of a study of blood T cells in healthy people across ages. At least ten counts were recorded for this clonotype. The antigen remains undetermined. Using a J-beta primer mix together with a sample-barcoded 5' primer, a second PCR was run for roughly 6 to 12 cycles. Researchers report that a template-switch adaptor with 12 random nucleotides tagged each cDNA molecule. Each CDR3 protein gets one entry after TCRdb re-called the 5' RACE reads with MiXCR. Among 630,000 or so distinct CDR3 sequences listed, roughly 32% were seen once. The V gene lost 0 bases and the J gene lost 2 bases, with 11 bases spanning the gap. The germline V gene has CDR1 SEHNR and CDR2 FQNEAQ (reference sequence). The CDR3 length is 16 residues. Findings and limits, study-wide: Per million T cells, TCR beta diversity dropped roughly linearly as age increased. For the donors, CMV status was unknown and possibly confounded expanded clonotype changes. Long-lived donors had more naive CD4+ cells and higher diversity than aged donors.

This receptor was taken from a woman of 80 years or more in good health. The specimen sequenced was blood. The V and J genes are TRBV7-9 and TRBJ1-5, with a tentative D call TRBD1 (5 bases). CDR3 in DNA: TGTGCCAGCAGCTTAGCGCTGGGGGTTGGCAATCAGCCCCAGCATTTT. Translation gives CASSLALGVGNQPQHF.